The clone carrying this T cell receptor beta chain showed up just once. Using immunoSEQ multiplex PCR, the repertoire was profiled, and TCRdb retains in-frame clones only, with some absent. The table includes 97,000 or so clones, about nine tenths detected once. The data were obtained in a study of blood T cell repertoires in COVID-19. Trimming removed 1 base at V and 7 bases at J, with 11 bases between. In germline, CDR1 is SEHNR, CDR2 FQNEAQ (reference sequence). This CDR3 contains 15 residues. The rearrangement joins TRBV7-9 to TRBJ1-6; a possible D gene is TRBD1 (5 bases). The sample consisted of peripheral blood. This clonotype originated in a man aged 55 to 70 with acute or convalescent COVID-19. The chain's CDR3 is CASSLEGRANSPLHF. The CDR3 bases are TGTGCCAGCAGCTTAGAGGGCAGGGCCAATTCACCCCTCCACTTT.